These 16 T cell receptor beta chains originate from one sample sequenced in a study of T cell repertoires in cytomegalovirus infection (dated by TCRdb to between 2018 and 2020). TCRdb lists the instrument as Illumina HiSeq 1500. TCRdb reanalyzed the raw reads on its own, using fastp at Q25 for trimming and MiXCR for clone calling, and kept in-frame beta chains. A single entry per CDR3 protein holds the most common genes and DNA from its merged rows. This sample comprises under 350,000 distinct CDR3 sequences, 9.5% of them detected only once. Approximately 4.7% of the sample belongs to the ten largest clones. Sequencing was carried out using PBMCs. The receptors stem from a human donor in good health (CMV status not recorded). Some clones in this sample may be carry-over from other donors' samples.

This chain connects TRBV10-2 to TRBJ2-1; 10 bases align to TRBD2. Trimming at V came to 0 bases and at J to 6 bases, leaving 8 bases not matched to a gene. Germline CDR1 reads WSHSY; CDR2 reads SAAADI. The CDR3 is made up of 17 amino acids. CDR3 sequence: CASSESASGSPANEQFF. As DNA, the CDR3 is TGCGCCAGCAGTGAGTCGGCTAGCGGGAGCCCCGCCAATGAGCAGTTCTTC.

This clonotype came up once. The rearrangement links TRBV7-6 to TRBJ2-1, with 10 bases aligning to TRBD1. The CDR3 contains 15 residues. Germline loops: CDR1 SGHVS, CDR2 FNYEAQ. Trimming at V came to 1 base and at J to 7 bases, leaving 4 bases not matched to a gene. CDR3 DNA: TGTGCCAGCAGCTTAGGGGACAGGGGCGTAAATGAGCAGTTCTTC. Translation: CASSLGDRGVNEQFF. The variable domain in full, completed from reference TRBV7-6 and TRBJ2-1, reads GAGVSQSPRYKVTKRGQDVALRCDPISGHVSLYWYRQALGQGPEFLTYFNYEAQQDKSGLPNDRFSAERPEGSISTLTIQRTEQRDSAMYRCASSLGDRGVNEQFFGPGTRLTVL.

This clonotype was picked up many times. The chain links TRBV7-2 to TRBJ1-1; 7 positions agree with TRBD1. V shed 5 bases and J 0 bases; nucleotides not matched to a gene: 6. CDR1 is SGHTA and CDR2 is FQGNSA in the germline V gene. CDR3 size: 15 residues. CDR3 region: CASSDRDSMNTEAFF. Here the CDR3 DNA reads TGTGCCAGCAGCGACCGGGACAGCATGAACACTGAAGCTTTCTTT.

This clonotype appeared a few times. The rearrangement joins TRBV5-1 to TRBJ2-7; 10 nucleotides line up with TRBD1. This CDR3 contains 14 residues. The germline V gene encodes CDR1 SGHRS and CDR2 YFSETQ. Losses at the gene ends were 6 bases for V and 5 bases for J; bases not matched to a gene: 8. CDR3 in DNA: TGCGCCAGCACCTTAGGGGGACAGGGGAACGAGCAGTACTTC. The encoded protein is CASTLGGQGNEQYF. The full variable domain, completed using reference TRBV5-1 and TRBJ2-7, is KAGVTQTPRYLIKTRGQQVTLSCSPISGHRSVSWYQQTPGQGLQFLFEYFSETQRNKGNFPGRFSGRQFSNSRSEMNVSTLELGDSALYLCASTLGGQGNEQYFGPGTRLTVT.

This clonotype was counted only a few times. The chain recombines TRBV11-2 with TRBJ2-1, with 8 positions matching TRBD2. This CDR3 is built from 14 residues. Germline V lookup: CDR1 SGHAT, CDR2 FQNNGV. The J segment lost 6 bases and the V segment lost 3 bases, leaving 4 bases of the junction unmatched. DNA for the CDR3: TGTGCCAGCAGCTTCGTCGGGGGGGGCAATGAGCAGTTCTTC. This translates into CASSFVGGGNEQFF. Variable domain in full (rest from reference TRBV11-2 and TRBJ2-1): EAGVAQSPRYKIIEKRQSVAFWCNPISGHATLYWYQQILGQGPKLLIQFQNNGVVDDSQLPKDRFSAERLKGVDSTLKIQPAKLEDSAVYLCASSFVGGGNEQFFGPGTRLTVL.

This clonotype occurred many times. The V call is TRBV7-9, the J call TRBJ1-4; D is perhaps TRBD1 (6 bases). The CDR3 consists of 16 residues. With 4 bases removed from V and 5 bases from J, the gap between germline ends came to 17 bases. Germline-derived CDR1 and CDR2 are SEHNR and FQNEAQ (reference sequence). The CDR3 coding sequence is TGTGCCAGCAGCTCCTCATCCGACAGGAAAAATGAAAAACTGTTTTTT. Translation: CASSSSSDRKNEKLFF.

This sequence joins TRBV12-3 or TRBV12-4 and TRBJ2-6; TRBD1 agrees at 7 bases. Trimming removed 3 bases from V and 0 bases from J; junction bases left unmatched: 8. The CDR3 has 18 residues. The CDR3, as DNA: TGTGCCAGCAGTTTCGACGACAGGGCCTTCTCTGGGGCCAACGTCCTGACTTTC. Amino acids: CASSFDDRAFSGANVLTF.

This clonotype was observed many times. V gene TRBV7-2 combines with J gene TRBJ2-7; 16 nucleotides agree with TRBD2. Germline V gene data show CDR1 as SGHTA and CDR2 as FQGNSA. CDR3 size: 14 residues. J was trimmed by 7 bases and V by 8 bases; bases with no gene match: 5. This CDR3 is CASREGLAGGEQYF. The CDR3 DNA is TGTGCCAGCCGGGAGGGACTAGCGGGGGGGGAGCAGTACTTC. Based on the CDR3 plus reference TRBV7-2 and TRBJ2-7, the full variable domain is GAGVSQSPSNKVTEKGKDVELRCDPISGHTALYWYRQSLGQGLEFLIYFQGNSAPDKSGLPSDRFSAERTGGSVSTLTIQRTQQEDSAVYLCASREGLAGGEQYFGPGTRLTVT.

The chain uses TRBV2 and TRBJ2-7; 7 positions agree with TRBD1. Germline assignment: CDR1 SNHLY and CDR2 FYNNEI. After removal of 4 bases from V and 11 bases from J, the junction contained 8 bases not matched to a gene. The CDR3 totals 12 residues. The CDR3 DNA reads TGTGCCAGCAGTGTCGGACAGGCAAAGGAGTACTTC. Protein: CASSVGQAKEYF.

This clonotype was detected a few times. This chain uses TRBV12-3 or TRBV12-4 with TRBJ2-1, with TRBD2 matching 7 bases. The junction had 10 bases not matched to a gene; V was cut back by 3 bases and J by 11 bases. The CDR3 extends over 14 amino acids. Written as DNA, the CDR3 is TGTGCCAGCAGTTTTGTGAAGCGGGACGGAAAGCAGTTCTTC. Protein: CASSFVKRDGKQFF.

This clonotype showed up many times. The chain links TRBV4-2 to TRBJ1-3, with 9 nucleotides matching TRBD1. The CDR3 is 15 amino acids. V lost 4 bases and J lost 1; bases outside the gene matches: 2. Germline V gives CDR1 LGHNA, CDR2 YNFKEQ. This CDR3 is CASSLGTGSGNTIYF. The CDR3, as DNA: TGTGCCAGCAGCCTCGGGACAGGGTCTGGAAACACCATATATTTT.

This clonotype was found many times. This chain uses TRBV7-2 with TRBJ1-5, with 8 bases fitting TRBD1. V was pared by 1 base and J by 4 bases, with 9 bases of the junction left unmatched. The germline V gene has CDR1 SGHTA and CDR2 FQGNSA. The CDR3 covers 17 residues. The CDR3 sequence: CASSLVGRGRVNQPQHF. The DNA for the CDR3 is TGTGCCAGCAGCTTAGTAGGCAGGGGGCGCGTTAATCAGCCCCAGCATTTT. The full variable domain, in which reference TRBV7-2 and TRBJ1-5 provide the parts outside the CDR3, is GAGVSQSPSNKVTEKGKDVELRCDPISGHTALYWYRQSLGQGLEFLIYFQGNSAPDKSGLPSDRFSAERTGGSVSTLTIQRTQQEDSAVYLCASSLVGRGRVNQPQHFGDGTRLSIL.

This clonotype was seen a few times. J is TRBJ2-3 and V is TRBV20-1, with 13 bases lining up with TRBD2. This CDR3 region has 16 residues. After removal of 5 bases from V and 6 bases from J, the junction contained 11 bases not matched to a gene. The germline V gene has CDR1 DFQATT and CDR2 SNEGSKA (reference sequence). The CDR3 loop is CSAGSHGLAGADTQYF. The CDR3 DNA sequence: TGCAGTGCTGGTTCTCATGGACTAGCGGGAGCCGATACGCAGTATTTT.

At least ten counts were recorded for this clonotype. The rearrangement joins TRBV12-3 or TRBV12-4 to TRBJ1-4; the D is unclear. CDR3 length equals 15 residues. Trimming shortened V by 0 bases and J by 6 bases, and 11 bases separated the two germline ends. CDR3 in amino acids: CASSLAGSRDEKLFF. The CDR3 bases are TGTGCCAGCAGTTTAGCGGGCTCGAGGGATGAAAAACTGTTTTTT.

In its sample, this clonotype was seen a few times. The chain couples TRBV6-2 or TRBV6-3 to TRBJ2-7, with TRBD2 matching 9 bases. This CDR3 spans 17 amino acids. Looked up from germline, CDR1 is MNHEY and CDR2 is SVGEGT. The V segment lost 2 bases and the J segment 5 bases; nucleotides outside the gene matches: 13. In DNA form, the CDR3 reads TGTGCCAGCAGTTACGGGCTAGCGGGACGAGGACGACACGAGCAGTACTTC. Protein: CASSYGLAGRGRHEQYF.

This clonotype has more than one count but fewer than ten. The chain links TRBV6-6 to TRBJ2-2, with D unresolved. Germline assignment: CDR1 MNHNY and CDR2 SVGAGI (reference sequence). V lost 1 base and J 6 bases, leaving 12 bases between the germline ends. The CDR3 runs to 15 residues. The CDR3 DNA reads as TGTGCCAGCAGTTACTGGCCCGCAGAAGCCGGGGAGCTGTTTTTT. This encodes CASSYWPAEAGELFF.